These 8 T cell receptor beta chains were all obtained from the same sample, sequenced in a study of beta chain features in type 1 diabetes. All of the isolated RNA was reverse transcribed, so expressed TCRB transcripts were sequenced. Here immunoSEQ multiplex PCR was the method, and the copy in TCRdb shows in-frame clones only, minus some. Of over 150,000 clones in the sample, approximately 13% were seen once. Material: central memory CD4+ T cells from blood. These receptors all stem from a woman aged 18-35 years in good health.

This clone came up a few times. The chain couples TRBV28 to TRBJ2-1; D ambiguous. This CDR3 is built from 13 residues. The germline V gene encodes CDR1 MDHEN and CDR2 SYDVKM. Trimming cost V 2 bases and J 7 bases, with 9 bases left between them. CDR3 coding DNA: TGTGCCAGCAGTTTACCGGTTACTAATGAGCAGTTCTTC. Translating gives CASSLPVTNEQFF.

The V and J genes are TRBV19 and TRBJ2-3, with a weak D call TRBD2 (5 bases). Looked up from germline, CDR1 is LNHDA and CDR2 is SQIVND (reference sequence). The length of the CDR3 is 13 residues. Trimming removed 7 bases from V and 3 bases from J, with 11 bases in between. As DNA, the CDR3 is TGTGCCAGTAATGTGGGAGAGACAGATACGCAGTATTTT. The encoded protein is CASNVGETDTQYF.

The sample holds a few counts of this clone. CDR3 amino acids: CSVEMVGGGVYGYTF. The DNA for the CDR3 is TGCAGCGTTGAAATGGTCGGAGGGGGCGTCTATGGCTACACCTTC. The chain has TRBV29-1 and TRBJ1-2; 7 positions match TRBD1. CDR1 SQVTM and CDR2 ANQGSEA come from the germline V gene. This CDR3 contains 15 residues. The trim removed 2 bases at V and 4 bases at J, leaving 10 bases unmatched.

A few counts support this clone. The genes are TRBV18 and TRBJ2-2; unclear D gene. This CDR3 region has 12 residues. Germline V CDR1 and CDR2: KGHSH, LQKENI. Trimming left V 3 bases short and J 4 bases short, with 3 bases between. The chain's CDR3 is CASSPITGELFF. CDR3 sequence (DNA): TGTGCCAGCTCACCCATCACCGGGGAGCTGTTTTTT. The full variable domain, in which reference TRBV18 and TRBJ2-2 provide the parts outside the CDR3, is NAGVMQNPRHLVRRRGQEARLRCSPMKGHSHVYWYRQLPEEGLKFMVYLQKENIIDESGMPKERFSAEFPKEGPSILRIQQVVRGDSAAYFCASSPITGELFFGEGSRLTVL.

This clone occurred a few times. The V call is TRBV28, the J call TRBJ1-4; weak D call: TRBD1 (5 bases). Germline CDR1 MDHEN, CDR2 SYDVKM. Between the trimmed V and J ends, which lost 6 bases and 3 bases, there was a span of 14 bases. The CDR3 sequence is 15 residues long. The CDR3 sequence: CASSGGQRANEKLFF. CDR3 bases: TGTGCCAGCAGCGGCGGACAAAGGGCTAATGAAAAACTGTTTTTT.

This clone turned up a few times. The chain links TRBV28 to TRBJ1-5; 9 bases agree with TRBD1. The junction had 12 bases not matched to a gene; V was cut back by 7 bases and J by 2 bases. Germline V gene lookup returns CDR1 MDHEN and CDR2 SYDVKM. The CDR3 runs 17 residues. CDR3: CASKTGGIEVGNQPQHF. The CDR3 DNA follows: TGTGCCAGCAAAACAGGGGGCATTGAGGTGGGCAATCAGCCCCAGCATTTT.

There are a few counts of this clone. A much bigger clone sits one base away, suggesting this may be a read error. The sample contains more than one DNA sequence encoding this CDR3. The CDR3 reads CASSQDRQGAYGYTF. In nucleotides, the CDR3 is TGCGCCAGCAGCCAAGATCGGCAGGGGGCATATGGCTACACCTTC. V gene TRBV4-1 combines with J gene TRBJ1-2; 8 bases fit TRBD1. V shed 0 bases and J 5 bases; nucleotides not matched to a gene: 5. This CDR3 spans 15 amino acids. Germline CDR1 and CDR2: MGHRA and YSYEKL.

The chain joins TRBV7-9 to TRBJ1-1; TRBD1 might be the D (6 bases). The germline V gene encodes CDR1 SEHNR and CDR2 FQNEAQ (reference sequence). The germline V and J ends were trimmed by 5 bases and 2 bases, with 21 bases remaining between them. The CDR3 extends over 17 amino acids. The CDR3 region is CASSPWIGGQSNTEAFF. The CDR3 bases are TGTGCCAGCAGCCCATGGATTGGGGGCCAGTCAAACACTGAAGCTTTCTTT. Variable domain in full (rest from reference TRBV7-9 and TRBJ1-1): DTGVSQNPRHKITKRGQNVTFRCDPISEHNRLYWYRQTLGQGPEFLTYFQNEAQLEKSRLLSDRFSAERPKGSFSTLEIQRTEQGDSAMYLCASSPWIGGQSNTEAFFGQGTRLTVV.